Here is one T cell receptor (beta chain) with its context. This receptor's antigen is unknown. Base qualities are missing; no much larger clone stands one base away. The CDR3 regions of human TCRbeta chains were analyzed by immunosequencing. The study's processing was this. Repertoire TCRs were matched against a reference library of SARS-CoV-2-specific TCRs generated with the MIRA antigen-specificity platform. Breadth was defined as the fraction of unique TCRs that were SARS-CoV-2-associated, and depth was defined as the fraction of total T cells that were SARS-CoV-2-associated. Using the MIRA data, each spike-specific TCR was mapped to the spike region that the TCR reacts to and placed in a CD4 or CD8 class. Log10-transformed breadth and depth values were compared by one-way ANOVA with Sidak's multiple comparisons tests. In TCRdb, the immuneACCESS table is reduced to in-frame sequences with V and J assigned. These tables do not hold every clone; where another copy was compared, an unresolved V gene accounts for under half, and the others remain unexplained. V and J calls and clone size are given by that table; D and trimming were obtained from the DNA. For this sample there are 150,000 or so clones; about 90% appear just once. The ten largest clones capture roughly 3.8% of the sample.

This specimen's time point label, interpreted: about 28 days (+/-7) after the second vaccine dose. AZD1222 recipients with second doses at about 4 weeks or about 12 weeks were pooled, because spike-specific TCR depth and breadth did not differ between schedules. The vaccinee samples were drawn from two UK trials, COV001 and COV002, one of which was a single-blind randomized controlled phase 2/3 trial testing AZD1222 (ChAdOx1 nCoV-19) in healthy adults. Trial participant PBMC samples were collected at day 0 and day 28 after the second dose for TCRbeta chain sequencing. The entry originates in a study of T cell responses to AZD1222 COVID-19 vaccine (dated by TCRdb to the early 2020s). With regard to the full study: A total of 230 to 250 trial participants underwent TCR sequencing, of whom about 210 received two doses of AZD1222 and roughly 25 received two doses of the MenACWY control vaccine. Enrollment into the trials was organized by age into subgroups of 18-55, 56-69 and 70-plus years, and those subgroups contained roughly 150, 30 and 60 TCR-sequenced participants, respectively.

V is pruned by 0 bases and J by 4 bases, leaving 3 bases of the junction without a gene match. Via the germline V gene, CDR1 is SGDLS and CDR2 YYNGEE. From its cysteine to its phenylalanine, the CDR3 spans 17 amino acids. Of all the DNA, just the CDR3 is kept, 51 bases in frame from base 1. Study-level results and caveats: The 56-69-year group was small, and its depth increase did not reach significance, likely because of low power. A significant rise in spike-specific TCR breadth and depth was observed after two AZD1222 doses relative to day 0 and relative to MenACWY recipients. No day 14 peak-response samples were available, so repertoires were characterized only after the peak T cell response. The vaccine-associated CD4 TCRs covered the entire spike protein, and the dominant responses fell in regions 160-218 and 743-854. Nearly half of unique spike-specific TCRs reportedly recognized epitopes outside regions mutated in the B.1.351 and B.1.1.7 variants. Participants were mostly white British and included more females than males, and it was suggested by the authors that clonal diversity may have been underestimated. Conclusions about previously exposed vaccinees are limited, since just six or seven AZD1222 recipients were seropositive for SARS-CoV-2 at baseline.

Sequenced here: peripheral blood, sampled 28 days after the second AZD1222 dose. The rearrangement joined TRBV9 to TRBJ2-1; 14 bases in between match TRBD2. This sequence was found in an adult who received the AZD1222 COVID-19 vaccine. The CDR3 protein sequence reads: CASSVGLAGGSYNEQFF. The DNA sequence is as follows: TGTGCCAGCAGCGTAGGACTAGCGGGAGGGTCGTACAATGAGCAGTTCTTC.